The clone carrying this T cell receptor beta chain was found many times. Trimming removed 2 bases from V and 4 bases from J; junction bases left unmatched: 11. The CDR3 is made up of 17 amino acids. The germline V gene encodes CDR1 SGHTS and CDR2 YDEGEE. These data come from a study of T cells in Graves' hyperthyroidism and ophthalmopathy. Authors of the study amplified TCR beta CDR3 regions from RNA transcripts. The primer set for the first-round RT-PCR of the TCR CDR3 was HTBI. TCRdb reanalysed the multiplex PCR reads using MiXCR and keeps one entry per CDR3 protein. The table lists 200,000 to 250,000 distinct CDR3 sequences, 16% of them singletons.

The sample comprised blood. The chain has TRBV5-8 and TRBJ1-1; 10 bases map to TRBD1. The source of this sequence is a woman under 30 with Graves' ophthalmopathy. The CDR3: CASSLWGQGTLVTEAFF. In nucleotides, the CDR3 is TGTGCCAGCAGCTTATGGGGACAGGGGACCCTGGTCACTGAAGCTTTCTTT.